The source of this T cell receptor beta chain is a study of shared clonotypes between healthy human individuals (dated by TCRdb to 2018 to 2021). In the study overall: A few men and two women, aged 18 to 49 years, made up the cohort. For each donor, CD4 naive and CD4 memory were each run on three plates, CD8 naive on two plates, and CD8 memory on one plate. Blood TCR repertoires of roughly five healthy adults were deeply sequenced to estimate repertoire size and the extent of clonotype sharing between individuals. Different laboratories and diverse techniques were used to prepare libraries and sequence TCR repertoires, to increase sequencing depth and limit assay-specific biases. Between about 0.85 and 9.5 billion PBMCs per donor were obtained by leukapheresis.

The investigation overall reported the following: Rarefaction of sorted-subset datasets indicated incomplete sequencing despite the large sequencing depth. Pairwise subsampling led to the expectation that sequencing depth would affect the degree of clonotype sharing among donors. Sampling was restricted to blood, and TCR repertoires in tissues likely differ from the TCR repertoires found in blood. Compared with non-shared clonotypes, clonotypes shared by all four sorted-subset donors had higher generation probabilities. Because the study included a small number of donors, the genetic and exposure-history diversity represented was limited. Across a few donors, around 5% of naive CD4, roughly 3.5% of naive CD8, 2.3% of memory CD4, and under 0.45% of memory CD8 clonotypes were shared. Naive subsets generally had larger estimated clonotype richness than memory subsets did.

The donors were healthy, HIV-negative adults who had no recently reported acute infections or vaccinations. Every donor was a Caucasian adult residing in Nashville, Tennessee, USA. CD4+ T cells were enriched by magnetic negative selection, after which naive cells were positively selected on CD45RA and the negative fraction was taken as the memory subset. Blood was collected by leukapheresis, and PBMCs were isolated by Ficoll-Histopaque density gradient centrifugation and then cryopreserved in liquid nitrogen vapor phase. Analytical flow cytometry was used to check the purity and quantity of every magnetically sorted T cell population. Genomic DNA was isolated from every sorted fraction and measured by UV absorbance on a Nanodrop 2000c. Using the deep immunoSEQ assay, TCR CDR3 regions were amplified from genomic DNA by multiplex PCR. Genomic DNA extracted from each cell subset was distributed evenly over all wells of several immunoSEQ 96-well plates, and each plate served as one replicate. For sorted subsets, roughly 200 ng of genomic DNA, equivalent to some 33,000 T cell genomes, went into each replicate PCR. Purified libraries were quantified with a Qubit 3.0 fluorometer, sized on a Bioanalyzer 2100, and re-quantified with the KAPA Library Quantification kit. A separate single-read 150-cycle Illumina NextSeq 550 flow cell was used to sequence each immunoSEQ 96-well plate. The authors processed their data as follows. The immunoSEQ output contained only junctional sequences without quality scores, so filtering could not match that applied to full-length reads. Sequences were annotated with PyIR, a Python wrapper for IgBLAST v1.9, and V/J genes and CDR3 were assigned using IMGT germline references. Reads were filtered out if the reads had weak V/J assignments (E-value above 1e-6), no CDR3, stop codons, out-of-frame junctions, or ambiguous translated residues. V3J clonotypes were defined as sequences sharing the same inferred V gene, J gene, and CDR3 amino acid sequence. Percentage overlap between repertoires was calculated by dividing the number of shared unique clonotypes by the size of the smaller repertoire. Three approaches were used to assess repertoire richness: RTK rarefaction, the Chao1 estimator, and Recon v2.1 estimates of unobserved clonotypes. OLGA was used to compute generation probabilities for all TCRbeta clonotypes that the gDNA method yielded from a few donors. This is the immuneACCESS table as TCRdb keeps it, with only in-frame sequences that have V and J called. A part of the clones is gone; compared with another copy, unresolved V genes explain less than half, and the rest is unexplained. V and J calls and clone size are copied from that table; D and trimming were computed from the DNA. The sample table lists about 730,000 clones, roughly two thirds of them with a count of one. Clones ranked in the top ten supply less than 2% of the sample.

A word on this clone: The target of this receptor is not known. No base-level quality is on record; no much larger clone is a single base apart.

Inclusive of the bounding cysteine and phenylalanine, the CDR3 is 12 residues long. The read is trimmed to its CDR3 DNA, 36 bases read in frame from base 1. Trimming at the junction amounts to 1 base on V and 6 bases on J, and the germline ends lie 2 bases apart. The germline V gene supplies CDR1 SGDLS and CDR2 YYNGEE. The sequence came from a young woman in good health. Sequenced material: memory CD4+ T cells sorted from blood. What the cell subset or site label conveys for this sample: CD45RA-negative fraction. Here the chain combines TRBV9 and TRBJ2-6; no D segment can be confidently identified. DNA sequence: TGTGCCAGCAGCGTAACGGCCAACGTCCTGACTTTC. Its coded protein is CASSVTANVLTF.